These T cell receptor beta chains were read from a single sample in a study of T-cell memory formation after mild COVID-19. TCRdb recomputed calls from the 5' RACE reads with MiXCR, one row per CDR3 protein. The table records about 90,000 distinct CDR3 sequences, approximately 13% of them present only once. The sequencing input was PBMCs or a T cell subset sorted from them (not recorded which). The source of these receptors is an adult woman who had mild COVID-19 (a few samples of this study predate the infection). Cell type and time point are not known. CDR3s include the opening cysteine and the closing phenylalanine or tryptophan. Fields, in order: J gene, CDR3 length, V gene, CDR3 protein.

TRBJ2-3,16,TRBV5-5,CASTPGRGGSTDTQYF
TRBJ2-2,15,TRBV20-1,CSATIAGENTGELFF
TRBJ2-7,12,TRBV9,CASSVEGGEQYF
TRBJ1-1,17,TRBV5-1,CASSLVGTGPGDTEAFF
TRBJ2-2,16,TRBV5-1,CASSLGPGGPTGELFF
TRBJ2-5,15,TRBV29-1,CSVDGLGAGRETQYF
TRBJ2-2,19,TRBV11-2,CASSLTLGLAGTNTGELFF
TRBJ1-2,14,TRBV24-1,CATSDSDSYYGYTF
TRBJ1-6,17,TRBV2,CASSPRGTALPNSPLHF
TRBJ1-1,13,TRBV5-1,CASHGKGNTEAFF
TRBJ2-4,15,TRBV11-2,CASSLGGLGKNIQYF
TRBJ1-1,14,TRBV7-6,CASSLTGQNTEAFF
TRBJ2-2,13,TRBV29-1,CSGTGQDTGELFF
TRBJ2-5,12,TRBV10-3,CAISERGETQYF
TRBJ2-1,15,TRBV7-9,CASSLYGSSYNEQFF
TRBJ2-1,14,TRBV4-1,CASSHGGAYNEQFF
TRBJ2-7,15,TRBV3-1,CASSQGIGIPYEQYF
TRBJ2-7,14,TRBV27,CASSSRGTAYEQYF
TRBJ2-7,14,TRBV9,CASSGTDGQGEQYF
TRBJ2-1,16,TRBV7-9,CASSLAYGVLYNEQFF
TRBJ2-1,14,TRBV9,CASSVSGTRQGQFF
TRBJ2-2,14,TRBV4-2,CASSQEGGTGELFF
TRBJ2-7,12,TRBV20-1,CSARLAEYEQYF
TRBJ2-1,14,TRBV27,CASSPTLNSNEQFF
TRBJ1-1,15,TRBV4-1,CASSQAPGGATEAFF
TRBJ2-7,13,TRBV19,CASSPAGAYEQYF
TRBJ2-3,14,TRBV4-1,CASSRSGSADTQYF
TRBJ2-1,17,TRBV2,CASSPEPLGSSYNEQFF
TRBJ2-1,19,TRBV3-1,CASSPPGLAGSVFTGEQFF
TRBJ2-1,16,TRBV11-2,CASSLDWLAGAHEQFF
TRBJ2-3,14,TRBV20-1,CSARVLGLADTQYF
TRBJ2-1,18,TRBV4-2,CASSPSGTSGSELNEQFF
TRBJ2-5,17,TRBV7-2,CASSLGSSGGAEETQYF
TRBJ2-5,15,TRBV11-3,CASSLDSSQGETQYF
TRBJ2-1,15,TRBV20-1,CSARGWEMAYNEQFF
TRBJ1-1,13,TRBV7-9,CASSLPSGTEAFF
TRBJ2-1,15,TRBV7-6,CASSFSGGRFGEQFF
TRBJ2-7,13,TRBV2,CASSGRGRYEQYF
TRBJ1-2,14,TRBV5-6,CASSLRGNPYGYTF
TRBJ2-3,16,TRBV21-1,CASSKRGDRSTDTQYF
TRBJ2-7,14,TRBV12-3/TRBV12-4,CASSSVDRLYEQYF
TRBJ2-3,15,TRBV11-2,CASSPGQGNADTQYF
TRBJ2-7,12,TRBV6-5,CASSYTRYEQYF
TRBJ2-7,14,TRBV7-9,CAESRADLNYEQYF